Shown below are 18 T cell receptor beta chains from a single sample sequenced in a study of blood T cell repertoires in COVID-19. TCRdb keeps only in-frame clones here, not all; method: immunoSEQ multiplex PCR. The sample carries tens of thousands of clones, more than 75% recorded once. The sequenced material came from peripheral blood. These receptors were obtained from a woman in her fifties or sixties with acute or convalescent COVID-19.

The rearrangement uses TRBV11-2 and TRBJ2-1; 10 bases map to TRBD2. CDR3 length equals 16 residues. The V segment lost 1 base and the J segment 6 bases; nucleotides outside the gene matches: 6. CDR1 SGHAT and CDR2 FQNNGV come from the germline V gene. The CDR3 protein is CASSLALAGSSNEQFF. CDR3 sequence (DNA): TGTGCCAGCAGCTTAGCACTAGCGGGGAGCTCCAATGAGCAGTTCTTC.

The V and J genes are TRBV7-2 and TRBJ1-1; possibly TRBD1 for D (5 bases). V lost 4 bases, J lost 1 base, and 10 bases lay in between. The CDR3 loop spans 14 amino acids. The germline V gene encodes CDR1 SGHTA and CDR2 FQGNSA. The CDR3 protein is CASSSNRSNTEAFF. The CDR3 region has the DNA TGTGCCAGCAGCTCCAACAGGTCGAACACTGAAGCTTTCTTT.

V gene TRBV20-1 combines with J gene TRBJ1-3; D is unresolved. Germline assignment: CDR1 DFQATT and CDR2 SNEGSKA (reference sequence). V gave up 0 bases and J gave up 9 bases, with 6 bases separating them. The CDR3 has 11 residues. The CDR3 nucleotides are TGCAGTGCTAGAGAAGTCGGCACCATATATTTT. Translating gives CSAREVGTIYF.

The rearrangement links TRBV14 to TRBJ1-6; no reliable D call. Trimming took off 4 bases at V and 9 bases at J, with 13 bases between the two ends. In germline, CDR1 is SGHDN, CDR2 FVKESK. The CDR3 totals 14 residues. The CDR3 DNA is TGTGCCAGCAGCCGAGACCGGTTGCCTTCACCCCTCCACTTT. As protein: CASSRDRLPSPLHF. Using reference TRBV14 and TRBJ1-6 for the parts outside the CDR3, the full variable domain is EAGVTQFPSHSVIEKGQTVTLRCDPISGHDNLYWYRRVMGKEIKFLLHFVKESKQDESGMPNNRFLAERTGGTYSTLKVQPAELEDSGVYFCASSRDRLPSPLHFGNGTRLTVT.

V and J are TRBV6-5 and TRBJ2-7; D not certain. The CDR3 length is 14 residues. V lost 0 bases to trimming and J lost 0 bases, with 6 bases between them. Germline lookup yields CDR1 MNHEY and CDR2 SVGAGI. The CDR3 is CASSYSSGSYEQYF. In nucleotides, the CDR3 is TGTGCCAGCAGTTACTCGAGTGGCTCCTACGAGCAGTACTTC.

In this sample, this clone turned up once. The chain uses TRBV20-1 and TRBJ2-3; D call uncertain. There are 11 residues in the CDR3. Germline assignment: CDR1 DFQATT and CDR2 SNEGSKA (reference sequence). V dropped 4 bases and J dropped 6 bases, with 8 bases sitting between them. The CDR3 loop is CSAIATDTQYF. The CDR3 DNA is TGCAGTGCTATAGCAACGGATACGCAGTATTTT.

The chain is built from TRBV7-3 and TRBJ2-2; TRBD1 agrees at 9 bases. Germline V CDR1 and CDR2: SGHTA, FQGTGA. The CDR3 loop spans 15 amino acids. V dropped 5 bases and J dropped 6; count of bases not matched to a gene: 7. CDR3 nucleotides: TGTGCCAGCAGCCCCGGGGACAGGGTGGCCGGGGAGCTGTTTTTT. This translates into CASSPGDRVAGELFF.

This clone was counted once. This CDR3 is also generated by other DNA sequences in the sample. This rearrangement joins TRBV18 to TRBJ2-7; TRBD2 matches at 7 bases. The V gene end was trimmed by 4 bases and the J gene end by 3 bases; junction bases not matched to a gene: 0. Germline V lookup: CDR1 KGHSH, CDR2 LQKENI. The CDR3 has 12 residues. The CDR3: CASSREGYEQYF. In DNA, the CDR3 is TGTGCCAGCTCACGGGAGGGCTACGAGCAGTACTTC.

The chain is built from TRBV9 and TRBJ2-3; D remains ambiguous. Germline values: CDR1 SGDLS, CDR2 YYNGEE. There are 14 residues in the CDR3. V was trimmed by 4 bases and J by 4 bases, leaving 13 bases between them. The CDR3 DNA is TGTGCCAGCAGCACATTGGGCCCCCCAGATACGCAGTATTTT. The encoded protein is CASSTLGPPDTQYF.

The chain links TRBV6-5 to TRBJ1-2, with 8 nucleotides matching TRBD1. With 8 bases clipped from V and 4 bases from J, the junction kept 6 bases outside the gene matches. Germline V gene sequence: CDR1 MNHEY, CDR2 SVGAGI. This CDR3 is built from 13 residues. CDR3: CASARDRSYGYTF. CDR3 coding DNA: TGTGCCAGCGCGAGGGACAGGAGCTATGGCTACACCTTC.

The chain joins TRBV7-9 to TRBJ1-1, with 9 bases lining up with TRBD1. V lost 4 bases and J lost 7; bases outside the gene matches: 4. The CDR3 totals 13 residues. Per the germline V gene, CDR1 is SEHNR and CDR2 is FQNEAQ (reference sequence). CDR3 loop: CASSSQGAFEAFF. CDR3 DNA: TGTGCCAGCAGCTCACAGGGGGCGTTTGAAGCTTTCTTT.

The CDR3 nucleotides read TGTGCCAGCAGGACGACAGGGGTCTACGAGCAGTACTTC. It yields the protein CASRTTGVYEQYF. The chain combines TRBV12-3 or TRBV12-4 with TRBJ2-7; 8 nucleotides align to TRBD1. The CDR3 length is 13 residues. V shed 6 bases and J 3 bases; nucleotides not matched to a gene: 4.

CDR3 in amino acids: CASSPGQGAWDTEAFF. CDR3 nucleotides: TGCGCCAGCAGCCCGGGACAGGGGGCGTGGGACACTGAAGCTTTCTTT. J is TRBJ1-1 and V is TRBV5-1; 12 nucleotides line up with TRBD1. CDR1 and CDR2 (germline): SGHRS, YFSETQ. Trimming at V came to 4 bases and at J to 3 bases, leaving 7 bases not matched to a gene. The CDR3 is 16 amino acids.

The V call is TRBV6-5, the J call TRBJ2-1, with a possible D match to TRBD2 (5 bases). Germline V lookup: CDR1 MNHEY, CDR2 SVGAGI. The CDR3 is made up of 16 amino acids. Trimming shortened V by 0 bases and J by 7 bases, and 16 bases separated the two germline ends. The CDR3 sequence: CASSYSGSRQENEQFF. The CDR3 DNA is TGTGCCAGCAGTTACTCAGGGAGCCGGCAGGAGAATGAGCAGTTCTTC.

This rearrangement joins TRBV4-3 to TRBJ1-2; 8 bases fit TRBD1. With V trimmed by 4 bases and J by 7 bases, 11 bases remained unmatched. The CDR3 loop spans 15 amino acids. The V gene's germline CDR1 is LGHNA and CDR2 YSLEER. In nucleotides, the CDR3 is TGCGCCAGCAGCCTCGGACAGGGAATGGCTACTGGCTACACCTTC. Its translation: CASSLGQGMATGYTF.

The V gene is TRBV9, the J gene TRBJ2-1; D call uncertain. Germline CDR1 reads SGDLS; CDR2 reads YYNGEE. The length of the CDR3 is 13 residues. Deletions cut 3 bases from V and 4 bases from J, with 8 bases between. CDR3 residues: CASSGVVYNEQFF. As DNA, the CDR3 is TGTGCCAGCAGCGGAGTGGTTTACAATGAGCAGTTCTTC.

A word on this clone: The junction shows a germline mismatch at one end, possibly a read error. The chain is built from TRBV7-7 and TRBJ1-5; 8 bases fit TRBD1. The CDR3 sequence is 15 residues long. Germline-derived CDR1 and CDR2 are SSHAT and FNYEAQ (reference sequence). The CDR3: CASSKQGDFVQPQHF. The CDR3 DNA reads TGTGCTAGCAGCAAACAGGGGGACTTTGTCCAGCCCCAGCATTTT.

The chain employs TRBV27 and TRBJ1-1, with unresolved D. The germline V and J ends were trimmed by 6 bases and 4 bases, with 12 bases remaining between them. The CDR3 contains 13 residues. CDR1 MNHEY and CDR2 SMNVEV come from the germline V gene (reference sequence). The CDR3 reads CASRLHEGTEAFF. The CDR3 DNA follows: TGTGCCAGCAGACTACACGAGGGCACTGAAGCTTTCTTT.